The clone carrying this T cell receptor beta chain occurred once. The antigen is undetermined. This entry comes from a study of graft-versus-host responses after intestinal transplantation. Across the study: Multivisceral, liver-intestinal, or isolated intestinal grafts went to recipients. Points from the study as a whole: Within the allografts of patients who had graft-donor T cell macrochimerism, graft-versus-host to host-versus-graft clonal ratios were high. Peak circulating GvH clone levels were associated with early post-transplant HvG declines. Some GvH clones were seen earlier in gut or blood, suggesting intestinal origin.

The CDR3 runs to 14 residues. V was cut by 6 bases and J by 2 bases, with 13 bases left in between. Per the germline V gene, CDR1 is SNHLY and CDR2 is FYNNEI. Assay used: immunoSEQ multiplex PCR; TCRdb lists only in-frame clones, some missing. This sample has approximately 11,000 clones, with 80% to 85% found just once. The chain has TRBV2 and TRBJ1-2, with a weak D call TRBD1 (6 bases). This sequence originates from a human patient who received an intestinal transplant, so some T cells may come from the graft donor. The specimen was PBMCs, collected about 70 weeks after intestinal transplant. CDR3 amino acids: CASSPNRVNYGYTF. The CDR3 DNA is TGTGCCAGCAGCCCAAACAGGGTAAACTATGGCTACACCTTC. Supplemented by reference TRBV2 and TRBJ1-2, the full variable domain reads EPEVTQTPSHQVTQMGQEVILRCVPISNHLYFYWYRQILGQKVEFLVSFYNNEISEKSEIFDDQFSVERPDGSNFTLKIRSTKLEDSAMYFCASSPNRVNYGYTFGSGTRLTVV.